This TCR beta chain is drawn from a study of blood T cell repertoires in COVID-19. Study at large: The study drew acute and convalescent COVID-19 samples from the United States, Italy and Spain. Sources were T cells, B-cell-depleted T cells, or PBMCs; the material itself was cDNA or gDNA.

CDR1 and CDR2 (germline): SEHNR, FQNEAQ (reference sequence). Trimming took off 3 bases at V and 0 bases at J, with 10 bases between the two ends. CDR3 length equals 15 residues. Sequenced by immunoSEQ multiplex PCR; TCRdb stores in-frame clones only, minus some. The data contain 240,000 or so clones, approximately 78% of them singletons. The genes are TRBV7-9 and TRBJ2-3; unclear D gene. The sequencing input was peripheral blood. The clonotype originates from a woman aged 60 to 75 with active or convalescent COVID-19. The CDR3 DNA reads TGTGCCAGCAGCTTTACCTCGGTTAGCACAGATACGCAGTATTTT. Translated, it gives CASSFTSVSTDTQYF.